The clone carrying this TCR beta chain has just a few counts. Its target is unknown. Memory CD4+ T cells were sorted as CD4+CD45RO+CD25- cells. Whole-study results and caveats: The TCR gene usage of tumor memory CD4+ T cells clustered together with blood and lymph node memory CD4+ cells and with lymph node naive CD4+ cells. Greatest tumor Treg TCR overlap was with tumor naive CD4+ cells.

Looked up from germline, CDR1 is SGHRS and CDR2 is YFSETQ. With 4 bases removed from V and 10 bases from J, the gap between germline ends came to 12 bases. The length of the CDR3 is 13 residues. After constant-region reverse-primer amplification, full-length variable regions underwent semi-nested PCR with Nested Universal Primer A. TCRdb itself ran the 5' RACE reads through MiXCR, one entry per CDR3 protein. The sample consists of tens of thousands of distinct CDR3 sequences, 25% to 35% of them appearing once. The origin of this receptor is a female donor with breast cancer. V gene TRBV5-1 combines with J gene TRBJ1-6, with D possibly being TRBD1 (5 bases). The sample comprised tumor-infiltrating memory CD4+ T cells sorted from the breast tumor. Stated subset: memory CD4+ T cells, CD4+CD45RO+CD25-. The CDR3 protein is CASSPRDGSPLHF. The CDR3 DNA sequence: TGCGCCAGCAGCCCCAGGGACGGCTCACCCCTCCACTTT.